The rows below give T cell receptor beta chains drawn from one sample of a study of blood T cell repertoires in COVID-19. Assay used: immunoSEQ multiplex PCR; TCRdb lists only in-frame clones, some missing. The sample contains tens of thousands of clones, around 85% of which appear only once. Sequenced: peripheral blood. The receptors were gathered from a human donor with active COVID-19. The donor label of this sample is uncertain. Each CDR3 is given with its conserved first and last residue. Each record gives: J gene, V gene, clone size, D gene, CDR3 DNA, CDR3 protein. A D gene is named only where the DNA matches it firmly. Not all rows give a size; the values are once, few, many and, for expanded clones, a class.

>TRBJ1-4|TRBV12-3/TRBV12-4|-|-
TGTGCCAGCAGTTTGAAACAGGAAAAACTGTTTTTT
CASSLKQEKLFF
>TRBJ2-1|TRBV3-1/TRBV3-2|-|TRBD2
TGTGCCAGCAGCCAGGTAGCGGGAGGGCCGGCGATTCAGTTCTTC
CASSQVAGGPAIQFF
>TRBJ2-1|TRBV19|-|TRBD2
TGTGCCAGTAGTCTTAGGACTAGGCACAATGAGCAGTTCTTC
CASSLRTRHNEQFF
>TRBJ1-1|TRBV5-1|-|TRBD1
TGCGCCAGCAGTTGGACAGGGGAATTGGTGGAGAACACTGAAGCTTTCTTT
CASSWTGELVENTEAFF
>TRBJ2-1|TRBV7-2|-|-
TGTGCCAGCTCCCGGGACTCCCAACAGTTCTTC
CASSRDSQQFF
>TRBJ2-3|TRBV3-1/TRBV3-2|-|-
TGTGCCAGCAGCCAAGGCCCGGGATCCACAGATACGCAGTATTTT
CASSQGPGSTDTQYF
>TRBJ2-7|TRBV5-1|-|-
TGCGCCAGCAGCTTACGGACTGGTTACGAGCAGTACTTC
CASSLRTGYEQYF
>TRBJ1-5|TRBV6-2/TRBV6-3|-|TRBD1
TGTGCCAGCAGCCACAGGGGGCTTAACAATCAGCCCCAGCATTTT
CASSHRGLNNQPQHF
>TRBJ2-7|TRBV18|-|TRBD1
TGTGCCAGCTCACCACAGGGGGCTGCGGAGGTCGACGAGCAGTACTTC
CASSPQGAAEVDEQYF
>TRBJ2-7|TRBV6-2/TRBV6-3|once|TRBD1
TGTGCCAGCAGTTACTTGTCCCCCGGGACAGGGATCTCCCACGAGCAGTACTTC
CASSYLSPGTGISHEQYF
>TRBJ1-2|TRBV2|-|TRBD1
TGTGCCAGCACCGAACAGGGGGCGAGCTATGGCTACACCTTC
CASTEQGASYGYTF
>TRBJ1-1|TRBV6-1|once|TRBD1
TGTGCCAGCAGTGAAGGGACAGGAATGAACACTGAAGCTTTCTTT
CASSEGTGMNTEAFF
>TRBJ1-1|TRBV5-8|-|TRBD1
TGTGCCAGCAGAGGACAGGGGGCCGGGACTGAAGCTTTCTTT
CASRGQGAGTEAFF
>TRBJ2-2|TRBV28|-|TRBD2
TGTGCCAGCTGGACTAGCGGGAGCGCTGGGGAGCTGTTTTTT
CASWTSGSAGELFF
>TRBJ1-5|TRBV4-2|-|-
TGTGCCAGCAGCCAAGTCACTGGGGCCCCGGGCAATCAGCCCCAGCATTTT
CASSQVTGAPGNQPQHF
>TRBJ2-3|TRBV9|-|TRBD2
TGTGCCAGCAGCGAACCAGCGGGAGGGACAGATACGCAGTATTTT
CASSEPAGGTDTQYF
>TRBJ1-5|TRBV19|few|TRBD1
TGTGCCAGTAGTGCGGGGGGACAGAATAGCAATCAGCCCCAGCATTTT
CASSAGGQNSNQPQHF
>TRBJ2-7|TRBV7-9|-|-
TGTGCCAGCAGCTTAGCTCCTGGGCCCGAGCAGTACTTC
CASSLAPGPEQYF
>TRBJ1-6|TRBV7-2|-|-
TGTGCCAGCAGCTTAGGGCAGGGGCGTATTAATTCACCCCTCCACTTT
CASSLGQGRINSPLHF
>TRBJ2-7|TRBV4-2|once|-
TGTGCCAGCAGCCAAACAGGTTCGTCGTCCTACGAGCAGTACTTC
CASSQTGSSSYEQYF
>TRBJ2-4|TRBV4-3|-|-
TGCGCCAGCAGCCAAGATTGGACAGAGGCCAACATTCAGTACTTC
CASSQDWTEANIQYF
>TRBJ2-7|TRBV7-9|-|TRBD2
TGTGCCAGCAGCCCCCATCTGGCGGGAGGGGACGAGCAGTACTTC
CASSPHLAGGDEQYF